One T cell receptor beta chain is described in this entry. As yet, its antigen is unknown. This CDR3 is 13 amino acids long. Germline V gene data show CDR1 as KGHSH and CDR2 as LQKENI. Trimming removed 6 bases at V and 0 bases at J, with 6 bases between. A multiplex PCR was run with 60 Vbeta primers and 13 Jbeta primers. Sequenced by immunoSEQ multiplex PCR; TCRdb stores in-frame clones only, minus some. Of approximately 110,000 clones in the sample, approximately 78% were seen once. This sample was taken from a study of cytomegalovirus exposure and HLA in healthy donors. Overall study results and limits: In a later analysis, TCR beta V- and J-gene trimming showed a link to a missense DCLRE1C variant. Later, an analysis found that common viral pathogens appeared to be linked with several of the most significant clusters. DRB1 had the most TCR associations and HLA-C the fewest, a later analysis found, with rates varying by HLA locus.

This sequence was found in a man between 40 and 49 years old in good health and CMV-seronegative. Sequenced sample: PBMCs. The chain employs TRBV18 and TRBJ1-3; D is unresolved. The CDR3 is CASSLPSGNTIYF. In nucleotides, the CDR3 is TGTGCCAGCTCCCTCCCCTCTGGAAACACCATATATTTT.